This T cell receptor (beta chain) was sequenced in a study of T cells after yellow fever vaccination. CDR1 and CDR2 (germline): LGHNA, YNFKEQ. This CDR3 is 16 amino acids long. J was trimmed by 1 base and V by 3 bases; bases with no gene match: 4. Each CDR3 protein is one row after TCRdb ran MiXCR on the 5' RACE reads. The sample holds approximately 90,000 distinct CDR3 sequences, 13% seen once. This clonotype was observed a few times. The receptor was isolated from a man between 18 and 35 years old who received the YFV17D yellow fever vaccine. This chain links TRBV4-2 with TRBJ2-3, with TRBD2 identical over 10 bases. Specimen: CD8+ T cells not binding an NS4B(214-222) dextramer, sorted from PBMCs, collected less than 25 days after the first yellow fever vaccination. The CDR3: CASSQPGTSGTDTQYF. CDR3 nucleotides: TGTGCCAGCAGCCAGCCCGGGACTAGCGGCACAGATACGCAGTATTTT.